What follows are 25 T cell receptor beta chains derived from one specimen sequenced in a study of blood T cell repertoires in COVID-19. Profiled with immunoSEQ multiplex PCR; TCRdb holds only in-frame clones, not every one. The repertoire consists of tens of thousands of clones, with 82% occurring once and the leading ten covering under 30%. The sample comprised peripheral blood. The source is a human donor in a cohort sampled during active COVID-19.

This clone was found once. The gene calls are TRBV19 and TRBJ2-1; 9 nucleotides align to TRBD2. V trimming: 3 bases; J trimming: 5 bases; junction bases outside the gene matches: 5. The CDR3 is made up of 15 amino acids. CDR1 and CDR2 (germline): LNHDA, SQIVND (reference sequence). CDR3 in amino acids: CASSIGLAGHNEQFF. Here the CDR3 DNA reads TGTGCCAGTAGTATCGGGCTAGCGGGGCACAATGAGCAGTTCTTC.

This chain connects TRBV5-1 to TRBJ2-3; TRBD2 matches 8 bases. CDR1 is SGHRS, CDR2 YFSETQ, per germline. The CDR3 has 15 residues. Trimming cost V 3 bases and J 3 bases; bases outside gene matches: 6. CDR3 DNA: TGCGCCAGCAGCTCCGGGGCTAGCGGGACAGATACGCAGTATTTT. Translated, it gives CASSSGASGTDTQYF.

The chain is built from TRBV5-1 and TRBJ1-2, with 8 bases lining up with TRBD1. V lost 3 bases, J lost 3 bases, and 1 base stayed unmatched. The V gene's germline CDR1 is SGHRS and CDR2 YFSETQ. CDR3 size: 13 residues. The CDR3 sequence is CASSSQGDYGYTF. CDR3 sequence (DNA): TGCGCCAGCAGCTCACAGGGGGACTATGGCTACACCTTC.

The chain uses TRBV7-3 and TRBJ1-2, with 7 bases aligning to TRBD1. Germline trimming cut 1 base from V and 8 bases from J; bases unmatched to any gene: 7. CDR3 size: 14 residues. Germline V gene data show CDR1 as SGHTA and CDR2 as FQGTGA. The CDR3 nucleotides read TGTGCCAGCAGCTTAAGGGGGGACAGTGGAGGCTACACCTTC. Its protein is CASSLRGDSGGYTF.

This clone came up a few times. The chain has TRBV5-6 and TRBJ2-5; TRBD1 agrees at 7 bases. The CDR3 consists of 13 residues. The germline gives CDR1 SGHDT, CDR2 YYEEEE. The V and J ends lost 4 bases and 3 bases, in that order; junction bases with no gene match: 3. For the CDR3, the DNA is TGTGCCAGCAGCCGACAGGGAAAAGAGACCCAGTACTTC. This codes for CASSRQGKETQYF. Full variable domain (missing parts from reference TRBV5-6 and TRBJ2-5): DAGVTQSPTHLIKTRGQQVTLRCSPKSGHDTVSWYQQALGQGPQFIFQYYEEEERQRGNFPDRFSGHQFPNYSSELNVNALLLGDSALYLCASSRQGKETQYFGPGTRLLVL.

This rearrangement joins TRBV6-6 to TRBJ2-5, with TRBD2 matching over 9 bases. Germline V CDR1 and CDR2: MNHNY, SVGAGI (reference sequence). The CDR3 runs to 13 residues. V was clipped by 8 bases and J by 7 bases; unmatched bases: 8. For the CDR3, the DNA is TGTGCCAGCGGGGGGTTAGCGGGGGTGACCCAGTACTTC. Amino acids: CASGGLAGVTQYF.

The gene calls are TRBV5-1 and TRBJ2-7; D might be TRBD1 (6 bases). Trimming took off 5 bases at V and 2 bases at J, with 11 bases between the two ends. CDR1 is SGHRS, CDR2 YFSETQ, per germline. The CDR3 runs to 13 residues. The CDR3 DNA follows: TGCGCCAGCAGTCATGGACAGACCTACGAGCAGTACTTC. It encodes CASSHGQTYEQYF.

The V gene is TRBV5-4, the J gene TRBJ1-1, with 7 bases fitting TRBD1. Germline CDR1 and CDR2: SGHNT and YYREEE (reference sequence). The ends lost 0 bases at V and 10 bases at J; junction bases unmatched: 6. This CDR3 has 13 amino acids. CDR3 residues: CASSLEQGILAFF. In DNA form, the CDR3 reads TGTGCCAGCAGCTTGGAACAGGGGATACTAGCTTTCTTT.

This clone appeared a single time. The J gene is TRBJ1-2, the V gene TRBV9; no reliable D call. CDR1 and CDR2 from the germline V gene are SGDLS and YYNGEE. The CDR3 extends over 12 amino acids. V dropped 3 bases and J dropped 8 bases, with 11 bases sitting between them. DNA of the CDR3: TGTGCCAGCAGCGAAGAGGTTAGAGGCTACACCTTC. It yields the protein CASSEEVRGYTF.

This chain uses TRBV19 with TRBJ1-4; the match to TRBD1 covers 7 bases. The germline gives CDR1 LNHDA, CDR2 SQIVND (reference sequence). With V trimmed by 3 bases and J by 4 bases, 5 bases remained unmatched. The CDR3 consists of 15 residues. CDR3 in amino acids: CASSIARDSNEKLFF. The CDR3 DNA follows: TGTGCCAGTAGTATTGCGCGGGACAGTAATGAAAAACTGTTTTTT. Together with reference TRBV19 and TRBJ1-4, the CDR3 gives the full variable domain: DGGITQSPKYLFRKEGQNVTLSCEQNLNHDAMYWYRQDPGQGLRLIYYSQIVNDFQKGDIAEGYSVSREKKESFPLTVTSAQKNPTAFYLCASSIARDSNEKLFFGSGTQLSVL.

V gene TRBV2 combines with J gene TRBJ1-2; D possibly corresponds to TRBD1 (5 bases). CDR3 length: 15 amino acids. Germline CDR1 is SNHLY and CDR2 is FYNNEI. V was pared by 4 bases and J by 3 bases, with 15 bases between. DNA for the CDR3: TGTGCCAGCAGTGGGGGGGGAGCGGGTGACTATGGCTACACCTTC. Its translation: CASSGGGAGDYGYTF.

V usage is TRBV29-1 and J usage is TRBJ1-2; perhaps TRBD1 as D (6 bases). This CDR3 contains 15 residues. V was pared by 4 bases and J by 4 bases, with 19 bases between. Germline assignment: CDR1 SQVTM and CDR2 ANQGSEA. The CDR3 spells CSVGFSGEWGYGYTF. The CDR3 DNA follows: TGCAGCGTTGGCTTCTCAGGGGAGTGGGGCTATGGCTACACCTTC.

The CDR3 loop reads CATSRAGVSGELFF. The CDR3 DNA sequence: TGTGCCACCAGCAGAGCCGGGGTGTCCGGGGAGCTGTTTTTT. The chain uses TRBV15 and TRBJ2-2; perhaps TRBD2 as D (5 bases). The CDR3 covers 14 residues. The V end lost 1 base, the J end lost 6 bases, and 9 bases lay between the germline ends. Germline assignment: CDR1 LNHNV and CDR2 YYDKDF (reference sequence).

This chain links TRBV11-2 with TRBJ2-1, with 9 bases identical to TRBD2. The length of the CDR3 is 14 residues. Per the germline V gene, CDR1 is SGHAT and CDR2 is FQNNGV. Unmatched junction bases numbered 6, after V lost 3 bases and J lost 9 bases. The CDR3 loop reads CASSFSGGGGEQFF. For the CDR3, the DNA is TGTGCCAGCAGCTTTAGCGGGGGAGGGGGTGAGCAGTTCTTC.

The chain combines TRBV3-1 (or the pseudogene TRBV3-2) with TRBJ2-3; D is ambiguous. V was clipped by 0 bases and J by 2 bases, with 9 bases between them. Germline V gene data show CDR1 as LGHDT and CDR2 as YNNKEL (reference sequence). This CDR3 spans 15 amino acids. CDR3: CASSQDSDSTDTQYF. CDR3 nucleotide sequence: TGTGCCAGCAGCCAAGATTCCGACTCCACAGATACGCAGTATTTT.

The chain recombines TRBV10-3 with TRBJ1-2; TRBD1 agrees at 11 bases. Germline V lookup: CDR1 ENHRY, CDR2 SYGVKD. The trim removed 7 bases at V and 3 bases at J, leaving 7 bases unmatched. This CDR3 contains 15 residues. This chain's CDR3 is CAITGWTGGDYGYTF. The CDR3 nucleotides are TGTGCCATCACTGGATGGACAGGGGGCGACTATGGCTACACCTTC.

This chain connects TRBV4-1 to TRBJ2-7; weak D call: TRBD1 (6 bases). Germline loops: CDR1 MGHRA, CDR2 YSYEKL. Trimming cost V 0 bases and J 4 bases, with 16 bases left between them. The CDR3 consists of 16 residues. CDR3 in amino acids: CASSQEGQGNGYEQYF. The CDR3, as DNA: TGCGCCAGCAGCCAAGAGGGTCAGGGGAATGGGTACGAGCAGTACTTC.

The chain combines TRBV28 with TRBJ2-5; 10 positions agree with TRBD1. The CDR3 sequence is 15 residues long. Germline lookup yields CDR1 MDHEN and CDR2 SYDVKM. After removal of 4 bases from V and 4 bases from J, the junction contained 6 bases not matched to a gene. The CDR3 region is CASSSRTGGIETQYF. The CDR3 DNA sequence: TGTGCCAGCAGTTCCAGGACAGGGGGGATAGAGACCCAGTACTTC.

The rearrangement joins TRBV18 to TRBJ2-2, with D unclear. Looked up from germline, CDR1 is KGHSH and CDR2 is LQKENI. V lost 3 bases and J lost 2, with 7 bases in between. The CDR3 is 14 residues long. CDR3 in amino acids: CASSPTVNTGELFF. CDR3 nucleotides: TGTGCCAGCTCACCCACAGTCAACACCGGGGAGCTGTTTTTT.

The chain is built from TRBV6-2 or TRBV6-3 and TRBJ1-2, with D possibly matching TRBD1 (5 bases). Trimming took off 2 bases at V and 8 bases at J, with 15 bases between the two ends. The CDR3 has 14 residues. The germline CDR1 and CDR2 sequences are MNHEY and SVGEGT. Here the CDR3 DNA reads TGTGCCAGCAGTTACAGGCTGGGTCAGGGCGGCTACACCTTC. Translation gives CASSYRLGQGGYTF.

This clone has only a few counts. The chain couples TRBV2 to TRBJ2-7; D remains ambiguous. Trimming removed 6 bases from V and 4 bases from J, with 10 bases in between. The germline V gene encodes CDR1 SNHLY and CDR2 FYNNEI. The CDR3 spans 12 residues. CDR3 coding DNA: TGTGCCAGCAGATTTGAGGAATACGAGCAGTACTTC. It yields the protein CASRFEEYEQYF.

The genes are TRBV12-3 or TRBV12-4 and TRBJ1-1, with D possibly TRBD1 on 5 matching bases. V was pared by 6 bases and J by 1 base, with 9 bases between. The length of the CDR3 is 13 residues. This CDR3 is CASSFDRNTEAFF. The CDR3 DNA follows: TGTGCCAGCAGCTTTGACAGGAACACTGAAGCTTTCTTT.

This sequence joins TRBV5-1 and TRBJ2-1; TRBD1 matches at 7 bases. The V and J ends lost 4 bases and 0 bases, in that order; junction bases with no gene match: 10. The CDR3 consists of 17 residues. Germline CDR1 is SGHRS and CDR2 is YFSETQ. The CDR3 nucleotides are TGCGCCAGCAGCCGCGGACAGGCCTCCCTCTCCTACAATGAGCAGTTCTTC. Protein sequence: CASSRGQASLSYNEQFF.

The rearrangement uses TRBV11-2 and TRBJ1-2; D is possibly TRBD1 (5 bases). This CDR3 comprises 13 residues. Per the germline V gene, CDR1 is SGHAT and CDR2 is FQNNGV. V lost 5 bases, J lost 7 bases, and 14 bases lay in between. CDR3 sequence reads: CASSVGDFGGYTF. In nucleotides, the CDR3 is TGTGCCAGCAGCGTTGGGGACTTCGGTGGCTACACCTTC.

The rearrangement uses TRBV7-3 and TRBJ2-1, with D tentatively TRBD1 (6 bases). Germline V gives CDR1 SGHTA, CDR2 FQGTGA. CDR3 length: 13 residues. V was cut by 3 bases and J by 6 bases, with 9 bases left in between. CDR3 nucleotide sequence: TGTGCCAGCAGCTTCAACAGGGCCAATGAGCAGTTCTTC. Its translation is CASSFNRANEQFF.